This T cell receptor beta chain comes out of a study of shared clonotypes between healthy human individuals. The table came from immunoSEQ multiplex PCR; TCRdb's copy has only in-frame clones and leaves some out. The table has approximately 1,500,000 clones, more than 95% seen once; the top ten hold approximately 1%. In the case of this clone: Its antigen remains unknown.

The study's findings and limits: Non-shared clonotypes were found to have lower generation probabilities than the clonotypes that were shared by all four of the sorted-subset donors.

CDR1 is MDHEN and CDR2 is SYDVKM in the germline V gene. This CDR3 has 11 residues. V was cut by 6 bases and J by 4 bases, with 7 bases left in between. The sequence was collected from a man between 25 and 39 years old in good health. Sequenced: naive CD4+ T cells sorted from blood. Subset here: CD45RA+ positively selected. The chain couples TRBV28 to TRBJ2-7; no clear D gene. This chain's CDR3 is CASRTKYEQYF. The CDR3 DNA sequence: TGTGCCAGCAGAACGAAATACGAGCAGTACTTC. Based on the CDR3 plus reference TRBV28 and TRBJ2-7, the full variable domain is DVKVTQSSRYLVKRTGEKVFLECVQDMDHENMFWYRQDPGLGLRLIYFSYDVKMKEKGDIPEGYSVSREKKERFSLILESASTNQTSMYLCASRTKYEQYFGPGTRLTVT.